These T cell receptor beta chains were read from a single sample in a study of cytomegalovirus exposure and HLA in healthy donors. Clones were read by immunoSEQ multiplex PCR, and TCRdb kept only the in-frame ones, dropping some. Here the sample spans roughly 69,000 clones, approximately 76% being singletons. Sequenced material: PBMCs. Receptors originate from a man aged 45-65 years in good health and CMV-seronegative. The CDR3 runs from the conserved cysteine through the conserved F or W. The D gene is left open where the match is weak. Clone size is stated in some rows and not others, as once, few, many or a class when expanded.

V gene,D gene,clone size,J gene,CDR3 protein,CDR3 DNA
TRBV30,-,-,TRBJ1-5,CAWSVLYSNQPQHF,TGTGCCTGGAGTGTACTTTATAGCAATCAGCCCCAGCATTTT
TRBV18,TRBD2,few,TRBJ2-2,CASSPLARGATTGELFF,TGTGCCAGCTCACCGCTCGCGCGGGGGGCCACCACCGGGGAGCTGTTTTTT
TRBV11-2,TRBD1,-,TRBJ1-6,CASSSQGALISPLHF,TGTGCCAGCAGCTCCCAGGGGGCGCTGATTTCGCCCCTCCACTTT
TRBV5-1,TRBD2,-,TRBJ2-2,CASSVAGGPGELFF,TGCGCCAGCAGCGTAGCGGGGGGGCCCGGGGAGCTGTTTTTT
TRBV5-1,TRBD1,-,TRBJ2-3,CASSFRGQGARDTQYF,TGCGCCAGCAGCTTTCGAGGACAGGGGGCAAGAGATACGCAGTATTTT
TRBV6-6,TRBD2,-,TRBJ2-2,CASSPLAGSTGELFF,TGTGCCAGCAGTCCATTAGCGGGGAGCACCGGGGAGCTGTTTTTT
TRBV10-3,TRBD2,-,TRBJ2-7,CAISDTGGEQYF,TGTGCCATCAGCGACACGGGGGGGGAGCAGTACTTC
TRBV27,TRBD1,few,TRBJ1-2,CASSFLGQGAGGYTF,TGTGCCAGCAGTTTCCTGGGACAGGGGGCCGGTGGCTACACCTTC
TRBV5-1,-,-,TRBJ1-2,CASSLPVSGGVGYTF,TGCGCCAGCAGCTTACCAGTGTCTGGCGGAGTTGGCTACACCTTC
TRBV6-5,TRBD1,-,TRBJ2-7,CASSYQTGGSYEQYF,TGTGCCAGCAGTTACCAGACAGGGGGGTCCTACGAGCAGTACTTC
TRBV29-1,TRBD1,-,TRBJ2-5,CSGNRGSGTQYF,TGCAGCGGAAACAGGGGTTCGGGGACCCAGTACTTC
TRBV19,TRBD1,-,TRBJ2-7,CASSPRQGRTYEQYF,TGTGCCAGTAGTCCTAGACAGGGGCGAACCTACGAGCAGTACTTC
TRBV7-9,TRBD2,-,TRBJ2-1,CASSLRTSGGVYNEQFF,TGTGCCAGCAGCCTACGGACTAGCGGGGGGGTCTACAATGAGCAGTTCTTC